The sequence of this T cell receptor beta chain was determined in a study of beta chain features in type 1 diabetes. As every portion of the isolated RNA was reverse transcribed, the sequencing read expressed TCRB transcripts. Some 3.4 million reads were obtained on average from naive, central memory and regulatory T cell samples. Only in-frame clones appear in the TCRdb table, and some are missing; sequencing was by immunoSEQ multiplex PCR. The sample has more than 350,000 clones, over 9.5% seen once. As for this clone: The antigen is undetermined.

Trimming removed 4 bases at V and 4 bases at J, with 14 bases between. Germline V gives CDR1 SGHDT, CDR2 YYEEEE. The CDR3 spans 15 residues. Whole-study results and caveats: Any HLA-type effect on TCRB rearrangement remained unresolved here. PCR may have favored shorter templates equally in patients and controls.

This clonotype was sampled from a woman under 30 in good health. The rearrangement joins TRBV5-6 to TRBJ1-4; perhaps TRBD1 as D (6 bases). Sequencing was done on a sample of naive CD4+ T cells from blood. In DNA form, the CDR3 reads TGTGCCAGCAGCCCGGTCGGGGGGCTTAATGAAAAACTGTTTTTT. It yields the protein CASSPVGGLNEKLFF. The entire variable domain, with the rest obtained from reference TRBV5-6 and TRBJ1-4, is as follows: DAGVTQSPTHLIKTRGQQVTLRCSPKSGHDTVSWYQQALGQGPQFIFQYYEEEERQRGNFPDRFSGHQFPNYSSELNVNALLLGDSALYLCASSPVGGLNEKLFFGSGTQLSVL.